Listed here are 17 T cell receptor beta chains from one sample, sequenced in a study of blood T cell repertoires in COVID-19. This table comes from immunoSEQ multiplex PCR, and its TCRdb copy is limited to in-frame clones, with some not included. The sample shows about 53,000 clones, 80% to 90% of them seen only once. The sample was peripheral blood. The receptors shown here come from a woman aged 55-75 years with acute or convalescent COVID-19.

This chain connects TRBV2 to TRBJ2-2, with TRBD1 as a possible D gene (6 bases). Trimming removed 6 bases from V and 5 bases from J, with 10 bases in between. Germline V gives CDR1 SNHLY, CDR2 FYNNEI. There are 13 residues in the CDR3. CDR3 region: CASRLQGTGELFF. The DNA for the CDR3 is TGTGCCAGCAGATTACAGGGAACCGGGGAGCTGTTTTTT.

The rearrangement links TRBV4-2 to TRBJ2-6; possibly TRBD2 for D (5 bases). Trimming cost V 8 bases and J 4 bases, with 21 bases left between them. The CDR3 extends over 17 amino acids. In germline, CDR1 is LGHNA, CDR2 YNFKEQ. The CDR3 loop reads CASDNAGHPLGANVLTF. CDR3 bases: TGTGCCAGCGACAATGCGGGCCACCCTCTGGGGGCCAACGTCCTGACTTTC.

This rearrangement joins TRBV3-1 (or the pseudogene TRBV3-2) to TRBJ1-2, with a possible D match to TRBD1 (6 bases). The germline V gene encodes CDR1 LGHDT and CDR2 YNNKEL (reference sequence). The CDR3 runs to 15 residues. Trimming left V 4 bases short and J 3 bases short, with 15 bases between. CDR3 coding DNA: TGTGCCAGCAGCCGTGATGACAGGACAGACTATGGCTACACCTTC. Its translation: CASSRDDRTDYGYTF.

This clone was detected a few times. The genes are TRBV5-1 and TRBJ2-3, with 13 bases fitting TRBD2. Germline CDR1 SGHRS, CDR2 YFSETQ. Unmatched junction bases numbered 4, after V lost 0 bases and J lost 6 bases. The CDR3 contains 16 residues. Here the CDR3 DNA reads TGCGCCAGCAGCTTGGGCGGGACTAGCGGGGTGGATACGCAGTATTTT. Protein product: CASSLGGTSGVDTQYF.

The chain has TRBV7-8 and TRBJ2-7; 12 bases fit TRBD2. Germline V CDR1 and CDR2: SGHVS, FQNEAQ. The V and J ends lost 2 bases and 4 bases, in that order; junction bases with no gene match: 0. The CDR3 totals 14 residues. The CDR3 here is CASSLTSGRYEQYF. For the CDR3, the DNA is TGTGCCAGCAGCTTAACTAGCGGGAGGTACGAGCAGTACTTC.

This clone turned up a few times. Other DNA sequences within the sample encode an identical CDR3. The chain links TRBV24-1 to TRBJ1-2; 7 nucleotides line up with TRBD1. Germline CDR1 KGHDR, CDR2 SFDVKD. V lost 5 bases and J lost 4; bases outside the gene matches: 6. The CDR3 covers 14 residues. DNA of the CDR3: TGTGCCACCAGTGCTAGACAGGGAAGCTATGGCTACACCTTC. This gives the protein CATSARQGSYGYTF.

This sequence joins TRBV7-9 and TRBJ1-2; 7 bases are shared with TRBD1. Germline CDR1 SEHNR, CDR2 FQNEAQ (reference sequence). This CDR3 contains 15 residues. The J segment lost 2 bases and the V segment lost 5 bases, leaving 8 bases of the junction unmatched. CDR3 loop: CASSGGTAGNYGYTF. As DNA, the CDR3 is TGTGCCAGCAGCGGAGGGACAGCCGGGAACTATGGCTACACCTTC. The full variable domain, rest sourced from reference TRBV7-9 and TRBJ1-2, is DTGVSQNPRHKITKRGQNVTFRCDPISEHNRLYWYRQTLGQGPEFLTYFQNEAQLEKSRLLSDRFSAERPKGSFSTLEIQRTEQGDSAMYLCASSGGTAGNYGYTFGSGTRLTVV.

The chain has TRBV27 and TRBJ2-1; TRBD1 might be the D (6 bases). The V gene lost 3 bases and the J gene lost 5 bases, with 14 bases spanning the gap. The CDR3 extends over 15 amino acids. Per germline, CDR1 MNHEY and CDR2 SMNVEV (reference sequence). The CDR3 nucleotides are TGTGCCAGCAGTTTCCAGGGGTCTAGAGACAATGAGCAGTTCTTC. This gives the protein CASSFQGSRDNEQFF.

The rearrangement joins TRBV30 to TRBJ1-2; TRBD1 matches at 10 bases. V lost 4 bases and J lost 1; bases outside the gene matches: 12. The CDR3 has 17 amino acids. The V gene's germline CDR1 is GTSNPN and CDR2 SVGIG (reference sequence). Here the CDR3 reads CAWIGPGTGDRNYGYTF. The DNA of the CDR3 is TGTGCCTGGATAGGCCCTGGGACAGGGGATCGTAACTATGGCTACACCTTC.

The V call is TRBV27, the J call TRBJ2-5; the match to TRBD2 covers 8 bases. The CDR3 consists of 15 residues. Germline CDR1 reads MNHEY; CDR2 reads SMNVEV (reference sequence). Trimming cost V 6 bases and J 1 base; bases outside gene matches: 7. The CDR3 nucleotides read TGTGCCAGCAGGCCCGAGACTAGCGCCCAAGAGACCCAGTACTTC. Translating it yields CASRPETSAQETQYF.

V and J are TRBV5-1 and TRBJ2-2; 12 bases are a match to TRBD2. The CDR3 is 17 amino acids. Trimming removed 3 bases from V and 1 base from J; junction bases left unmatched: 4. Germline CDR1 reads SGHRS; CDR2 reads YFSETQ. CDR3 sequence: CASSSGGLAGNTGELFF. Here the CDR3 DNA reads TGCGCCAGCAGCTCGGGGGGACTAGCGGGGAACACCGGGGAGCTGTTTTTT.

The V and J genes are TRBV6-5 and TRBJ1-1; D not certain. Germline-derived CDR1 and CDR2 are MNHEY and SVGAGI. Trimming removed 7 bases from V and 8 bases from J, with 23 bases in between. There are 15 residues in the CDR3. CDR3 nucleotide sequence: TGTGCCAGCATCTACGGACGAGGGCGAGCCGCGGAAGCTTTCTTT. Protein product: CASIYGRGRAAEAFF.

This clone appeared once. The genes are TRBV27 and TRBJ2-5; D is unresolved. The germline V gene encodes CDR1 MNHEY and CDR2 SMNVEV (reference sequence). The CDR3 extends over 15 amino acids. V was pared by 5 bases and J by 5 bases, with 18 bases between. The CDR3 loop is CASSPRSLSTETQYF. The DNA of the CDR3 is TGTGCCAGCAGTCCCCGGAGTTTGAGTACGGAGACCCAGTACTTC.

This chain links TRBV6-5 with TRBJ2-7; TRBD2 matches at 7 bases. CDR1 and CDR2 from the germline V gene are MNHEY and SVGAGI. Unmatched junction bases numbered 4, after V lost 2 bases and J lost 0 bases. This CDR3 has 15 amino acids. CDR3 sequence reads: CASSYVGGVSYEQYF. DNA of the CDR3: TGTGCCAGCAGTTACGTGGGGGGGGTCTCCTACGAGCAGTACTTC.

The rearrangement links TRBV7-2 to TRBJ2-3; 13 nucleotides agree with TRBD2. CDR1 SGHTA and CDR2 FQGNSA come from the germline V gene. This CDR3 is 17 amino acids long. With V trimmed by 3 bases and J by 4 bases, 7 bases remained unmatched. CDR3 DNA sequence: TGTGCCAGCAGCTTGAGTTGGACTAGCGGGGGCGCAGATACGCAGTATTTT. Translating gives CASSLSWTSGGADTQYF. Full variable domain (rest looked up from reference TRBV7-2 and TRBJ2-3): GAGVSQSPSNKVTEKGKDVELRCDPISGHTALYWYRQSLGQGLEFLIYFQGNSAPDKSGLPSDRFSAERTGGSVSTLTIQRTQQEDSAVYLCASSLSWTSGGADTQYFGPGTRLTVL.

The rearrangement links TRBV19 to TRBJ2-3; D perhaps matches TRBD2 (6 bases). V lost 7 bases and J 1 base, leaving 9 bases between the germline ends. There are 13 residues in the CDR3. CDR1 LNHDA and CDR2 SQIVND come from the germline V gene (reference sequence). The chain's CDR3 is CASNPSGTDTQYF. The CDR3 region has the DNA TGTGCCAGTAACCCTAGCGGCACAGATACGCAGTATTTT.

The chain recombines TRBV15 with TRBJ1-5, with D perhaps TRBD1 (5 bases). Trimming took off 0 bases at V and 3 bases at J, with 9 bases between the two ends. The length of the CDR3 is 15 residues. CDR1 and CDR2 from the germline V gene are LNHNV and YYDKDF (reference sequence). This CDR3 reads CATSRDPGYNQPQHF. DNA for the CDR3: TGTGCCACCAGCAGAGATCCAGGGTACAATCAGCCCCAGCATTTT.